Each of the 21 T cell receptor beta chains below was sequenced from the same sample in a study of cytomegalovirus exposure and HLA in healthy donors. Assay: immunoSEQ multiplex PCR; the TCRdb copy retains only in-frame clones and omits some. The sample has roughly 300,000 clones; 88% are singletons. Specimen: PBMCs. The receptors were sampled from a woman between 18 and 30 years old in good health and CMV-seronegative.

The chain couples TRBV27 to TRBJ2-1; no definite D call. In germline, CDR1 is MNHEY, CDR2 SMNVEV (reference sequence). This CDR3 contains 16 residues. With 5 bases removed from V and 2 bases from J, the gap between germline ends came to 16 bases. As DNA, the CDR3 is TGTGCCAGCAGTCCATCCTCCTACCCTACCTACAATGAGCAGTTCTTC. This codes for CASSPSSYPTYNEQFF.

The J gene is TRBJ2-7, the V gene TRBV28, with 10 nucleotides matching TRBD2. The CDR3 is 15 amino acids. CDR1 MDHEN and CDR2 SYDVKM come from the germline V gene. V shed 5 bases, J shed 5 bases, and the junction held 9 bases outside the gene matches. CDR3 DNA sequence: TGTGCCAGCAGTACAACTAGCGGGAATAAGGACGAGCAGTACTTC. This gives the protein CASSTTSGNKDEQYF.

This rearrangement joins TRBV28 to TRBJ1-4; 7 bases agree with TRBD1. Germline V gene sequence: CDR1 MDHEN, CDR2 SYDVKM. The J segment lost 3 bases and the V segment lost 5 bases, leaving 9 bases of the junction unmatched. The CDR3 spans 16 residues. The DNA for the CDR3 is TGTGCCAGCAGTCGGGTAGGGGGCGCGTCTAATGAAAAACTGTTTTTT. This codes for CASSRVGGASNEKLFF. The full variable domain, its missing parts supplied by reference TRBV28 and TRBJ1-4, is DVKVTQSSRYLVKRTGEKVFLECVQDMDHENMFWYRQDPGLGLRLIYFSYDVKMKEKGDIPEGYSVSREKKERFSLILESASTNQTSMYLCASSRVGGASNEKLFFGSGTQLSVL.

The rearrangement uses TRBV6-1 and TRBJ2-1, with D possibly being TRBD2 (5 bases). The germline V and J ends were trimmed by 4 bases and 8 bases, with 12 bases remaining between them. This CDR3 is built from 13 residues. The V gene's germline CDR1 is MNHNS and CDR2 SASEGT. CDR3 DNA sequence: TGTGCCAGCAGTGGTAGCGAGAGAGATGAGCAGTTCTTC. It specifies CASSGSERDEQFF.

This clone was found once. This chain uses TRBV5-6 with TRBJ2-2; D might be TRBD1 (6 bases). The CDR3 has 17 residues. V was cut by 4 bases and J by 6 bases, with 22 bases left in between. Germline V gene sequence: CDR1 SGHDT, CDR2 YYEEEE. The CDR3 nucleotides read TGTGCCAGCAGCCGCGACGTAAACAGGGTGTTGGCCGGGGAGCTGTTTTTT. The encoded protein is CASSRDVNRVLAGELFF.

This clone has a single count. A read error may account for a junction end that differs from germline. CDR3 residues: CASSPPSSGTLGIF. As DNA, the CDR3 is TGCGCCAGCAGTCCACCTTCTAGCGGGACCTTGGGGATCTTC. The rearrangement joins TRBV5-1 to TRBJ2-1, with 9 bases matching TRBD2. Germline V gene data show CDR1 as SGHRS and CDR2 as YFSETQ. CDR3 length: 14 residues.

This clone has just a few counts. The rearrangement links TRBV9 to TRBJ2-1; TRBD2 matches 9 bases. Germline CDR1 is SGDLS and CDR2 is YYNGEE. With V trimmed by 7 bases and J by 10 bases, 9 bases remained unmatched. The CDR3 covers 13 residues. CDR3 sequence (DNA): TGTGCCAGCGTGCGGGAGGGCCGGGGGGAGCAGTTCTTC. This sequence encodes CASVREGRGEQFF.

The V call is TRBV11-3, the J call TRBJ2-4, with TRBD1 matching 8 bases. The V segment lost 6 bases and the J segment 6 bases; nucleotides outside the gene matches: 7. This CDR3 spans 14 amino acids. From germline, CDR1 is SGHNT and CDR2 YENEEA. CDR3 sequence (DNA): TGTGCCAGCAGTAAGGACAGGGCGTCAAACATTCAGTACTTC. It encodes CASSKDRASNIQYF.

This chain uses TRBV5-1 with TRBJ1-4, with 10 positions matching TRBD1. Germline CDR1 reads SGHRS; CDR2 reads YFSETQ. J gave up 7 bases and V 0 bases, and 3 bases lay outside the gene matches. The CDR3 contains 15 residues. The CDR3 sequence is CASSLDGTGVEKLFF. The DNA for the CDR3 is TGCGCCAGCAGCTTGGATGGGACAGGGGTTGAAAAACTGTTTTTT. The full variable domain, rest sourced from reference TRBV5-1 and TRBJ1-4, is KAGVTQTPRYLIKTRGQQVTLSCSPISGHRSVSWYQQTPGQGLQFLFEYFSETQRNKGNFPGRFSGRQFSNSRSEMNVSTLELGDSALYLCASSLDGTGVEKLFFGSGTQLSVL.

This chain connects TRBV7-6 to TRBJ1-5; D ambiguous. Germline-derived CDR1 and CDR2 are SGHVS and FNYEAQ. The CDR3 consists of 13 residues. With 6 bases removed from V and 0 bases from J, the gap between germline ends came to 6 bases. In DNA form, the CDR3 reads TGTGCCAGCAGTCAGAATAGCAATCAGCCCCAGCATTTT. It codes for CASSQNSNQPQHF.

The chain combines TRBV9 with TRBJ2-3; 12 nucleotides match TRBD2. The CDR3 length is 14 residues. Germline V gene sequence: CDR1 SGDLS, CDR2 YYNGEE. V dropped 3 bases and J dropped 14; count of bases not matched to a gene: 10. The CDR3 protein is CASSAGTSGFPGYF. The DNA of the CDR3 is TGTGCCAGCAGCGCGGGGACTAGCGGGTTCCCAGGGTATTTT.

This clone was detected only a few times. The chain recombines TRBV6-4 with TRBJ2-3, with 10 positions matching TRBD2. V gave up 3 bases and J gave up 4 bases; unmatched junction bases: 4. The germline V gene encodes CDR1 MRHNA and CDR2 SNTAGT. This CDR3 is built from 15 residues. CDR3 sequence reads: CASSEVAGGADTQYF. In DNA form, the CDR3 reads TGTGCCAGCAGTGAGGTAGCGGGAGGCGCAGATACGCAGTATTTT.

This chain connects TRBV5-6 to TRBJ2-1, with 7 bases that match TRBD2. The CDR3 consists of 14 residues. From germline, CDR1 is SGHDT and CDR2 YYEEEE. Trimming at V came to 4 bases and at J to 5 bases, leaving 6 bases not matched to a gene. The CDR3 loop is CASSGLGRHNEQFF. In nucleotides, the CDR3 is TGTGCCAGCAGCGGACTAGGGCGGCACAATGAGCAGTTCTTC.

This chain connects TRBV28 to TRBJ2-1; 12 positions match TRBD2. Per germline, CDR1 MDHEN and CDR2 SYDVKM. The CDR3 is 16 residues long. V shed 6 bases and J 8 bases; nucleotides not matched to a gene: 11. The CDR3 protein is CASRSRLAGDAYEQFF. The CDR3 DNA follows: TGTGCCAGCAGGTCCCGACTAGCGGGAGACGCGTATGAGCAGTTCTTC.

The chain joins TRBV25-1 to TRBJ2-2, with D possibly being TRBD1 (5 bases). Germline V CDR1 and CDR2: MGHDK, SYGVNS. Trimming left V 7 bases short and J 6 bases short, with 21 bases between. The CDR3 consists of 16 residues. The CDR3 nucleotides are TGTGCCAGCACTGGGCGCACAGGAACCCTTTCCGGGGAGCTGTTTTTT. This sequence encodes CASTGRTGTLSGELFF.

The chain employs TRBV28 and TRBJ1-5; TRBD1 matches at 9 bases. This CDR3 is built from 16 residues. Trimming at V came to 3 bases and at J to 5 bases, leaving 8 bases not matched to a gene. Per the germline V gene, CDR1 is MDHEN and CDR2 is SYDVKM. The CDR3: CASSFTGTGFDQPQHF. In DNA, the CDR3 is TGTGCCAGCAGTTTTACCGGGACAGGGTTCGATCAGCCCCAGCATTTT. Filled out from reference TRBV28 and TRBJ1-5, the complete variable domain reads DVKVTQSSRYLVKRTGEKVFLECVQDMDHENMFWYRQDPGLGLRLIYFSYDVKMKEKGDIPEGYSVSREKKERFSLILESASTNQTSMYLCASSFTGTGFDQPQHFGDGTRLSIL.

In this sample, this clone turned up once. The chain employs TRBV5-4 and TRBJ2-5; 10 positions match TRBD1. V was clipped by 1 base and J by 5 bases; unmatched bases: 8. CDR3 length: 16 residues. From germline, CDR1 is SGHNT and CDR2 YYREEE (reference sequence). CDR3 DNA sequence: TGTGCCAGCAGCTTGCAGCTGACAGGGGGCGGTGAGACCCAGTACTTC. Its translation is CASSLQLTGGGETQYF.

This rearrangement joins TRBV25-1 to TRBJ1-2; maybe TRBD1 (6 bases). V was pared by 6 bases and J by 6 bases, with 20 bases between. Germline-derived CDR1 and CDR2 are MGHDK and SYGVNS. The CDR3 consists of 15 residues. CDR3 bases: TGTGCCAGCAGCGACTGGACATTCCAGGGGAATGGCTACACCTTC. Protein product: CASSDWTFQGNGYTF.

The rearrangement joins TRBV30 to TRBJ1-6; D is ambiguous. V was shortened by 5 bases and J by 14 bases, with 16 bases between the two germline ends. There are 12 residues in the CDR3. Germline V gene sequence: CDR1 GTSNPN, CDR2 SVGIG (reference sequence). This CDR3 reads CAWGGRVKALHF. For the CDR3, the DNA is TGTGCCTGGGGAGGACGGGTCAAGGCCCTCCACTTT.

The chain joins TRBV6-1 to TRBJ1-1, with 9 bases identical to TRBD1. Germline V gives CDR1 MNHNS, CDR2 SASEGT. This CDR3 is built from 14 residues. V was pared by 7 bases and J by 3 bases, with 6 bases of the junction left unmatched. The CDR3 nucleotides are TGTGCCAGCACCATGACAGGGGGTGACACTGAAGCTTTCTTT. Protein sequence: CASTMTGGDTEAFF.

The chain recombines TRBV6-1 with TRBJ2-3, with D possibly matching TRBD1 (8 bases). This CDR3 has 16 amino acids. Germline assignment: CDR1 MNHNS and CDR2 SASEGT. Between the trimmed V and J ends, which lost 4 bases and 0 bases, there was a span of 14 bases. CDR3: CASSGTGGASTDTQYF. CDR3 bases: TGTGCCAGCAGTGGAACAGGGGGGGCTAGCACAGATACGCAGTATTTT.